This is a list of T cell receptor beta chains from one sample in a study of blood T cell repertoires in COVID-19. This table comes from immunoSEQ multiplex PCR, and its TCRdb copy is limited to in-frame clones, with some not included. The sample includes fewer than 200,000 clones, 85% to 90% of them seen just once. The sequenced sample consisted of peripheral blood. All receptors come from a man aged 35 to 55 with active or convalescent COVID-19. Each CDR3 is given with its conserved first and last residue.

J	V	CDR3
TRBJ1-2	TRBV11-3	CASSRQERRYGYTF
TRBJ2-1	TRBV7-9	CASSVFGARDYNEQFF
TRBJ2-3	TRBV11-2	CASSVLRDRSTDTQYF
TRBJ1-5	TRBV28	CASSLPGHLIKGNQPQHF
TRBJ2-1	TRBV18	CASSPFRGRNEQFF
TRBJ1-2	TRBV5-1	CASSLATPGLDGYTF
TRBJ1-5	TRBV9	CASGPGEPNQPQHF
TRBJ1-5	TRBV2	CASSPGQNQPQHF
TRBJ1-5	TRBV5-5	CASSFGLGGLNQPQHF
TRBJ2-7	TRBV7-6	CASSKGQRDEQYF
TRBJ2-4	TRBV28	CASSLPGGAGENIQYF
TRBJ2-5	TRBV2	CASTREETQYF
TRBJ1-6	TRBV20-1	CSASRGQGDSPLHF
TRBJ1-1	TRBV5-1	CASSMATGSMNTEAFF
TRBJ2-5	TRBV4-2	CASSQETSGGETQYF
TRBJ2-5	TRBV6-2/TRBV6-3	CASSSPPYQTGQTQYF
TRBJ2-5	TRBV28	CASSLRLAGETQYF
TRBJ1-5	TRBV30	CAWSIGVDGQPQHF
TRBJ1-1	TRBV30	CAWGGGGASVPEAFF
TRBJ2-7	TRBV29-1	CSTRGMTGREQYF
TRBJ1-2	TRBV5-4	CASSRTGDGYTF
TRBJ1-1	TRBV29-1	CSVDVGPEAFF
TRBJ1-1	TRBV5-4	CASSLRGIILEAFF
TRBJ1-2	TRBV6-5	CASSYGGQDFPSGYTF
TRBJ2-3	TRBV7-9	CASSLMVSSGGLPGDTQYF
TRBJ2-3	TRBV29-1	CSVTGLSGTDTQYF
TRBJ2-1	TRBV6-5	CASSQQGYDEQFF
TRBJ1-1	TRBV12-3/TRBV12-4	CASSYRADEAFF
TRBJ2-1	TRBV30	CAWSFHRASFSYNEQFF
TRBJ1-1	TRBV19	CASVGGTTEAFF
TRBJ2-3	TRBV28	CASSSGPQYF
TRBJ1-2	TRBV24-1	CATSDDREGYTF
TRBJ1-2	TRBV28	CASSTGAYYGYTF
TRBJ2-1	TRBV29-1	CSAAATGREQFF
TRBJ2-6	TRBV25-1	CASSVSSRSSGANVLTF
TRBJ2-1	TRBV6-6	CASSYSGGMEGDEQFF
TRBJ1-2	TRBV25-1	CASSGGSGQGYGYTF
TRBJ2-7	TRBV28	CASSPETGTFSYEQYF
TRBJ2-3	TRBV14	CASSQDLSSVGTQYF
TRBJ1-1	TRBV7-8	CASSLEPQATEAFF
TRBJ2-7	TRBV21-1	CASSKALLEQYF
TRBJ2-7	TRBV7-9	CASSLQGVNEQYF
TRBJ2-7	TRBV6-5	CASSYRLAGYEQYF
TRBJ2-1	TRBV4-3	CASSQWSSYNEQFF
TRBJ2-7	TRBV28	CASTTSGIYYEQYF
TRBJ1-3	TRBV2	CAIRGESVGNTIYF
TRBJ2-1	TRBV28	CASSPGLAGGPDEQFF
TRBJ1-3	TRBV6-6	CASTKQGASGNTIYF
TRBJ1-1	TRBV29-1	CSAEVTGITEAFF
TRBJ2-7	TRBV11-3	CASSLWERSYEQYF
TRBJ2-1	TRBV10-3	CAISDFRGTYNEQFF
TRBJ1-2	TRBV5-1	CASSYFDRDDYGYTF
TRBJ2-7	TRBV5-1	CASSSEDRGVYEQYF
TRBJ2-1	TRBV5-8	CASGPWSYNEQFF
TRBJ1-4	TRBV2	CASSDSTTNEKLFF
TRBJ2-1	TRBV7-6	CASSLSGGWLDEQFF
TRBJ2-2	TRBV9	CASAKTGELFF
TRBJ2-1	TRBV11-3	CASKIEAGPYNEQFF